Listed here are 20 T cell receptor beta chains from one sample, sequenced in a study of control samples from healthy donors and cancer patients. Assay used: immunoSEQ multiplex PCR; TCRdb lists only in-frame clones, some missing. The data show 20,000 to 30,000 clones, roughly 80% seen once. Source material: PBMCs. The receptors were sampled from a man between 60 and 75 years old with colorectal cancer.

The chain employs TRBV3-1 (or the pseudogene TRBV3-2) and TRBJ1-6; D call uncertain. Trimming left V 1 base short and J 0 bases short, with 10 bases between. CDR1 LGHDT and CDR2 YNNKEL come from the germline V gene (reference sequence). The CDR3 consists of 17 residues. CDR3 DNA: TGTGCCAGCAGCCAAGGCTGGGCCACCTCCTATAATTCACCCCTCCACTTT. It is translated as CASSQGWATSYNSPLHF.

The V gene is TRBV4-1, the J gene TRBJ2-3; 10 bases match TRBD2. V was clipped by 3 bases and J by 5 bases; unmatched bases: 5. The CDR3 has 15 amino acids. CDR1 MGHRA and CDR2 YSYEKL come from the germline V gene. In DNA form, the CDR3 reads TGCGCCAGCAGCCAGCAAGCGGGGGGGCGAGATACGCAGTATTTT. Its protein product is CASSQQAGGRDTQYF.

V gene TRBV15 combines with J gene TRBJ2-5; D is perhaps TRBD2 (5 bases). In germline, CDR1 is LNHNV, CDR2 YYDKDF (reference sequence). The CDR3 is 16 amino acids. V was trimmed by 0 bases and J by 6 bases, leaving 17 bases between them. CDR3 DNA: TGTGCCACCAGCAGAGATTTGGCAGGAGGCGTGAAGACCCAGTACTTC. It yields the protein CATSRDLAGGVKTQYF.

The rearrangement links TRBV29-1 to TRBJ1-2, with D hard to call. The V end lost 5 bases, the J end lost 5 bases, and 6 bases lay between the germline ends. The CDR3 is 10 residues long. CDR1 SQVTM and CDR2 ANQGSEA come from the germline V gene. The CDR3 DNA sequence: TGCAGCGTTTGGTCATATGGCTACACCTTC. It translates to CSVWSYGYTF.

The chain has TRBV5-4 and TRBJ2-3, with TRBD2 identical over 10 bases. From germline, CDR1 is SGHNT and CDR2 YYREEE (reference sequence). Germline trimming cut 0 bases from V and 2 bases from J; bases unmatched to any gene: 3. The CDR3 sequence is 16 residues long. CDR3 sequence (DNA): TGTGCCAGCAGCTTGGAAGCGGGGGGGACCACAGATACGCAGTATTTT. This codes for CASSLEAGGTTDTQYF.

This clone was recorded once. The rearrangement uses TRBV30 and TRBJ1-1; possible D gene TRBD1, 6 bases. The CDR3 contains 14 residues. CDR1 GTSNPN and CDR2 SVGIG come from the germline V gene (reference sequence). Trimming stripped 2 bases from V and 4 bases from J, with 14 bases between. DNA for the CDR3: TGTGCCTGGAGTTATGGACAGCGGGCCACTGAAGCTTTCTTT. It encodes CAWSYGQRATEAFF.

This clone was recorded only once. The chain carries TRBV5-5 and TRBJ2-1; 9 bases fit TRBD2. Germline V gene sequence: CDR1 SGHKS, CDR2 YYEKEE (reference sequence). This CDR3 comprises 16 residues. The ends lost 3 bases at V and 4 bases at J; junction bases unmatched: 8. DNA of the CDR3: TGTGCCAGCAGCTCGGGGATAGCGGGGGTGTACAATGAGCAGTTCTTC. Residues: CASSSGIAGVYNEQFF.

The rearrangement joins TRBV5-4 to TRBJ2-5; 7 nucleotides match TRBD2. The ends lost 1 base at V and 4 bases at J; junction bases unmatched: 4. The germline V gene has CDR1 SGHNT and CDR2 YYREEE (reference sequence). This CDR3 is built from 14 residues. CDR3 bases: TGTGCCAGCAGCTTGTGGGGGGAGGGAGAGACCCAGTACTTC. It translates to CASSLWGEGETQYF.

This chain links TRBV29-1 with TRBJ2-5, with 7 positions matching TRBD1. The V gene's germline CDR1 is SQVTM and CDR2 ANQGSEA. This CDR3 contains 14 residues. J lost 7 bases, V lost 6 bases, and 14 bases had no gene match. The CDR3 sequence is CSVDTGAAMWTQYF. CDR3 DNA: TGCAGCGTGGATACAGGGGCCGCTATGTGGACCCAGTACTTC.

DNA of the CDR3: TGTGCCAGCAGCCCCAGGGGCCCAGCCAAAAACATTCAGTACTTC. Translation gives CASSPRGPAKNIQYF. The rearrangement links TRBV11-2 to TRBJ2-4; possibly TRBD1 for D (6 bases). The V end lost 5 bases, the J end lost 0 bases, and 11 bases lay between the germline ends. Germline V gene sequence: CDR1 SGHAT, CDR2 FQNNGV. This CDR3 has 15 amino acids.

The rearrangement joins TRBV5-6 to TRBJ1-1; D perhaps matches TRBD1 (5 bases). The CDR3 sequence is 14 residues long. Germline V CDR1 and CDR2: SGHDT, YYEEEE. Between the trimmed V and J ends, which lost 1 base and 0 bases, there was a span of 7 bases. The CDR3 here is CASSLQGMNTEAFF. Written as DNA, the CDR3 is TGTGCCAGCAGCTTGCAGGGAATGAACACTGAAGCTTTCTTT.

The V call is TRBV19, the J call TRBJ1-1, with 8 bases aligning to TRBD1. Losses at the gene ends were 2 bases for V and 7 bases for J; bases not matched to a gene: 12. CDR3 size: 16 residues. CDR1 and CDR2 (germline): LNHDA, SQIVND (reference sequence). This chain's CDR3 is CASSIKSGQGAREAFF. The CDR3 nucleotides read TGTGCCAGTAGTATAAAAAGCGGACAGGGTGCCCGTGAAGCTTTCTTT.

The chain uses TRBV6-6 and TRBJ2-7, with TRBD1 matching over 10 bases. The V gene end was trimmed by 4 bases and the J gene end by 5 bases; junction bases not matched to a gene: 5. Germline V gene data show CDR1 as MNHNY and CDR2 as SVGAGI (reference sequence). This CDR3 spans 14 amino acids. CDR3 amino acids: CASSSGTGVHEQYV. CDR3 nucleotide sequence: TGTGCCAGCAGTTCCGGGACAGGGGTCCACGAGCAGTACGTC.

This rearrangement joins TRBV18 to TRBJ1-1; D perhaps matches TRBD1 (5 bases). The V end was cut by 3 bases, the J end by 0 bases, with 17 bases between. CDR1 and CDR2 from the germline V gene are KGHSH and LQKENI. The CDR3 runs to 17 residues. Here the CDR3 DNA reads TGTGCCAGCTCACCCTCCGGGACGGGTTCGATGAACACTGAAGCTTTCTTT. This translates into CASSPSGTGSMNTEAFF.

This clone was observed a handful of times. The rearrangement joins TRBV5-1 to TRBJ1-1, with D unclear. V lost 2 bases, J lost 1 base, and 9 bases lay in between. The CDR3 covers 14 residues. The germline CDR1 and CDR2 sequences are SGHRS and YFSETQ. CDR3 loop: CASSFLGSNTEAFF. As DNA, the CDR3 is TGCGCCAGCAGCTTTTTAGGCTCGAACACTGAAGCTTTCTTT. Full variable domain (missing parts from reference TRBV5-1 and TRBJ1-1): KAGVTQTPRYLIKTRGQQVTLSCSPISGHRSVSWYQQTPGQGLQFLFEYFSETQRNKGNFPGRFSGRQFSNSRSEMNVSTLELGDSALYLCASSFLGSNTEAFFGQGTRLTVV.

On this clone: Other DNA sequences in the sample encode the same CDR3. This chain links TRBV11-2 with TRBJ2-3; weak D call: TRBD2 (6 bases). The CDR3 loop spans 13 amino acids. Looked up from germline, CDR1 is SGHAT and CDR2 is FQNNGV. The V and J ends lost 3 bases and 4 bases respectively, with 8 bases between them. This CDR3 reads CASSLPGADTQYF. Here the CDR3 DNA reads TGTGCCAGCAGCTTGCCGGGGGCAGATACGCAGTATTTT.

The V call is TRBV12-3 or TRBV12-4, the J call TRBJ1-2, with unresolved D. The CDR3 is 13 amino acids. Trimming took off 5 bases at V and 4 bases at J, with 11 bases between the two ends. CDR3 DNA: TGTGCCAGCAGTACCACCTATCCCTATGGCTACACCTTC. Amino acid sequence: CASSTTYPYGYTF.

The V call is TRBV6-1, the J call TRBJ1-5, with 9 nucleotides matching TRBD1. CDR1 and CDR2 (germline): MNHNS, SASEGT. V was clipped by 4 bases and J by 2 bases; unmatched bases: 9. CDR3 length: 17 residues. CDR3 nucleotide sequence: TGTGCCAGCAGTGCCGGGACAGGGAATTGGGGCAATCAGCCCCAGCATTTT. Translating it yields CASSAGTGNWGNQPQHF.

V gene TRBV2 combines with J gene TRBJ2-3; 8 bases align to TRBD2. The germline gives CDR1 SNHLY, CDR2 FYNNEI. This CDR3 comprises 14 residues. After removal of 6 bases from V and 2 bases from J, the junction contained 4 bases not matched to a gene. CDR3 in amino acids: CASSVSGDTDTQYF. As DNA, the CDR3 is TGTGCCAGCAGCGTTAGCGGGGACACAGATACGCAGTATTTT. Drawing the rest from reference TRBV2 and TRBJ2-3, the complete variable domain is EPEVTQTPSHQVTQMGQEVILRCVPISNHLYFYWYRQILGQKVEFLVSFYNNEISEKSEIFDDQFSVERPDGSNFTLKIRSTKLEDSAMYFCASSVSGDTDTQYFGPGTRLTVL.

The chain couples TRBV6-5 to TRBJ2-1; the D gene is possibly TRBD2 (7 bases). The ends were cut back, 0 bases at V and 3 bases at J, with 12 bases in the middle. The CDR3 is 16 residues long. Germline lookup yields CDR1 MNHEY and CDR2 SVGAGI. The CDR3 loop reads CASSYSAGEGYNEQFF. In DNA form, the CDR3 reads TGTGCCAGCAGTTACTCGGCAGGGGAGGGCTACAATGAGCAGTTCTTC.